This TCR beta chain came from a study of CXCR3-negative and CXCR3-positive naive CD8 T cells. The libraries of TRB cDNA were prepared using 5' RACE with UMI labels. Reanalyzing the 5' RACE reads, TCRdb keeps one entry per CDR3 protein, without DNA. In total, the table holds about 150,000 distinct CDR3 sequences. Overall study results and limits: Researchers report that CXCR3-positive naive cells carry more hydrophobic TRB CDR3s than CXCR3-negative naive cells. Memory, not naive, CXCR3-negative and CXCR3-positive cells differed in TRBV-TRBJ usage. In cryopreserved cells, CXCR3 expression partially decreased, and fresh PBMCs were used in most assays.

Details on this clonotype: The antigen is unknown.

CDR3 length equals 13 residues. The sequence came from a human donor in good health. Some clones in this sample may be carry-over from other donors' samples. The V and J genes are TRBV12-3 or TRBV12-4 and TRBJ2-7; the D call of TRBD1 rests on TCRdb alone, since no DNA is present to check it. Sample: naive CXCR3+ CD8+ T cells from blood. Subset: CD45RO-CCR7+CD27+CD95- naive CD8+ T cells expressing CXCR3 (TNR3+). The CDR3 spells CASSLSGAYEQYF.